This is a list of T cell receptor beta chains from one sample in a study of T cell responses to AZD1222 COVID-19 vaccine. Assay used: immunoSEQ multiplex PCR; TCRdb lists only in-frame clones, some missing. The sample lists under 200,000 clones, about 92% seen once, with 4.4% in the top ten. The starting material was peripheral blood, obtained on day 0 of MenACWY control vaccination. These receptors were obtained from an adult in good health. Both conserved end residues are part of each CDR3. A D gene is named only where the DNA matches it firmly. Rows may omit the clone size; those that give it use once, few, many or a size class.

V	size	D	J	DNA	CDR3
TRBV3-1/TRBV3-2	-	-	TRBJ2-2	TGTGCCAGCAGCCAAGTTGGGAGTGCCACCGGGGAGCTGTTTTTT	CASSQVGSATGELFF
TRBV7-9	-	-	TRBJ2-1	TGTGCCAGCAGCTTATACGAGCAGTTCTTC	CASSLYEQFF
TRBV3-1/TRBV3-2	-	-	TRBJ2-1	TGTGCCAGCAGCCAAGAGGTTTCCGTTTCGGGGGATAGCTCCTACAATGAGCAGTTCTTC	CASSQEVSVSGDSSYNEQFF
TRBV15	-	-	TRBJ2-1	TGTGCCACCAGCAGAGGTCGGGCGACCGGAAATGAGCAGTTCTTC	CATSRGRATGNEQFF
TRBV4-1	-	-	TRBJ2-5	TGCGCCAGCAGCCAAGGGGGCGGGCCGGGGGAGACCCAGTACTTC	CASSQGGGPGETQYF
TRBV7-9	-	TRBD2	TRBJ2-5	TGTGCCAGCAGCCCCGGTATAGCGGGAGGGTTGGAGACCCAGTACTTC	CASSPGIAGGLETQYF
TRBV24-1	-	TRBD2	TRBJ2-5	TGTGCCACCAGTGATCCCGGACTAGCGGGAAAAGAGACCCAGTACTTC	CATSDPGLAGKETQYF
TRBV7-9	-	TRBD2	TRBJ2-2	TGTGCCAGCAGCTTCCTCGCTAGCGGGAGTGGCGGGGAGCTGTTTTTT	CASSFLASGSGGELFF
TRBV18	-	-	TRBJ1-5	TGTGCCAGCACCCCCGGGGGAGCCGCGCAGCCCCAGCATTTT	CASTPGGAAQPQHF
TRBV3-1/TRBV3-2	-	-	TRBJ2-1	TGTGCCAGCAGCCAAGAGTTTGAAGTCGATGAGCAGTTCTTC	CASSQEFEVDEQFF
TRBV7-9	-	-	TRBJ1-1	TGTGCCAGCAGCTTAGCCCTTAGGACCCTCGCTTTCTTT	CASSLALRTLAFF
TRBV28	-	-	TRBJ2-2	TGTGCCAGCAGTTCCTACCGACCGCCCCTATCGGACACCGGGGAGCTGTTTTTT	CASSSYRPPLSDTGELFF
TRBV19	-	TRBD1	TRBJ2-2	TGTGCCACCGAACAGGGGCTCACCGGGGAGCTGTTTTTT	CATEQGLTGELFF
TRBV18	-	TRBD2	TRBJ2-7	TGTGCCAGCTCAATACAACCCGCTAGCGGGCCCTACGAGCAGTACTTC	CASSIQPASGPYEQYF
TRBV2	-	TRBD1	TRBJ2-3	TGTGCCAGCAGTGAACGCAGGAGCCGGACAGGGAGCACAGATACGCAGTATTTT	CASSERRSRTGSTDTQYF
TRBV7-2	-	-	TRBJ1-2	TGTGCCAGCGTACAGGGACTGTTGGGGGGCTACACCTTC	CASVQGLLGGYTF
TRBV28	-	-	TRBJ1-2	TGTGCCAGCACCGCAGGGAATGATGGCTACACCTTC	CASTAGNDGYTF
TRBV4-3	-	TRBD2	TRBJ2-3	TGCGCCAGCAGCCAAGATCCGGCGGGAGGACGCACAGATACGCAGTATTTT	CASSQDPAGGRTDTQYF
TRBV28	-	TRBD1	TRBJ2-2	TGTGCCAGCAGCACCTCGGGACAGGGTCTCGCCGGGGAGCTGTTTTTT	CASSTSGQGLAGELFF
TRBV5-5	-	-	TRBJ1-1	TGTGCCAGCAGCGGACGGACAGATAGGAACACTGAAGCTTTCTTT	CASSGRTDRNTEAFF
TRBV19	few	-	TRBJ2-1	TGTGCCAGTAGTAGGGCTGTTAGTTACAATGAGCAGTTCTTC	CASSRAVSYNEQFF
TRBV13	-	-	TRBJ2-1	TGTGCCAGCAGCCCCTTAGGGAATGAGCAGTTCTTC	CASSPLGNEQFF
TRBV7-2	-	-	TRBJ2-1	TGTGCCAGCAGACTCACGAGCTCCTACAATGAGCAGTTCTTC	CASRLTSSYNEQFF
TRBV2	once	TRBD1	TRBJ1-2	TGTGCCAGCAGTGTGATAAACAGGGGGTATGGCTACACCTTC	CASSVINRGYGYTF
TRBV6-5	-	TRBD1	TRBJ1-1	TGTGCCAGCAGCTCACAGGGGGGCGACACTGAAGCTTTCTTT	CASSSQGGDTEAFF
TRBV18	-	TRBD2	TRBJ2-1	TGTGCCAGCTCCTTTGGTAGGCTAGCGGGACGGAGCTCCTACAATGAGCAGTTCTTC	CASSFGRLAGRSSYNEQFF
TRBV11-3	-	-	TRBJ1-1	TGTGCCAGCAGCGTAGCGGGTACTGAAGCTTTCTTT	CASSVAGTEAFF
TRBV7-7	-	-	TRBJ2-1	TGTGCTAGCAGCCCTAATGAGCAGTTCTTC	CASSPNEQFF
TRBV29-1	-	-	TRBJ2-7	TGCAGCGTTGAAGGGGGCGGGTACGAGCAGTACTTC	CSVEGGGYEQYF
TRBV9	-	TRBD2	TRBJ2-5	TGTGCCAGCAGCGTAGGGAGGCTAGCGGGAGAGACCCAGTACTTC	CASSVGRLAGETQYF
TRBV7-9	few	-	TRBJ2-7	TGTGCCGCAGCCCGGGGGTTCGGCTACGAGCAGTACTTC	CAAARGFGYEQYF
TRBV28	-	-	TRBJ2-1	TGTGCCAGCAGTTTAATCAGGAACAGCCACAATGAGCAGTTCTTC	CASSLIRNSHNEQFF
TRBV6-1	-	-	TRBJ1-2	TGTGCCAGCAGTGAGGGGGCGTCCCAGGGAGGCTACACCTTC	CASSEGASQGGYTF
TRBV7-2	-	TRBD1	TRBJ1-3	TGTGCCAGCAACCAGGCAGGGGGCCCAGCGAGCTCTGGAAACACCATATATTTT	CASNQAGGPASSGNTIYF
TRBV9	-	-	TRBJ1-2	TGTGCCAGCGGCGGGGGTCCCTATGGCTACACCTTC	CASGGGPYGYTF
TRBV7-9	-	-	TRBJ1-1	TGTGCCAGCAGCTCCATCGGGGGGCTGGGGACTGAAGCTTTCTTT	CASSSIGGLGTEAFF